Below are 21 T cell receptor beta chains sequenced from a single sample in a study of blood T cells in healthy people across ages. Alongside a J-beta primer mix, a sample-barcoded 5' primer served in a second PCR lasting 7 to 11 cycles. Each CDR3 protein gets one entry after TCRdb re-called the 5' RACE reads with MiXCR. Here the sample spans approximately 1,700,000 distinct CDR3 sequences, 30% to 40% being singletons. Input material: blood. All receptors come from a human donor in good health.

This rearrangement joins TRBV27 to TRBJ1-2, with D possibly TRBD1 on 6 matching bases. Per germline, CDR1 MNHEY and CDR2 SMNVEV (reference sequence). CDR3 length: 18 residues. Trimming took off 1 base at V and 4 bases at J, with 22 bases between the two ends. Here the CDR3 DNA reads TGTGCCAGCAGTTTATATTATGGGGGGGCGCAATTTGGCTATGGCTACACCTTC. This codes for CASSLYYGGAQFGYGYTF.

The gene calls are TRBV11-2 and TRBJ1-2; D is possibly TRBD1 (5 bases). Germline CDR1 reads SGHAT; CDR2 reads FQNNGV. The CDR3 extends over 16 amino acids. The V end was cut by 5 bases, the J end by 0 bases, with 16 bases between. The CDR3 sequence: CASSLGRATANYGYTF. The CDR3 DNA reads TGTGCCAGCAGCCTCGGACGGGCGACAGCTAACTATGGCTACACCTTC.

The chain combines TRBV7-2 with TRBJ1-5; D is ambiguous. V lost 7 bases, J lost 5 bases, and 12 bases lay in between. This CDR3 comprises 13 residues. Germline V gives CDR1 SGHTA, CDR2 FQGNSA. CDR3 sequence: CASTLEGHQPQHF. CDR3 DNA sequence: TGTGCCAGCACCCTAGAGGGTCATCAGCCCCAGCATTTT. Variable domain in full (rest from reference TRBV7-2 and TRBJ1-5): GAGVSQSPSNKVTEKGKDVELRCDPISGHTALYWYRQSLGQGLEFLIYFQGNSAPDKSGLPSDRFSAERTGGSVSTLTIQRTQQEDSAVYLCASTLEGHQPQHFGDGTRLSIL.

The V and J genes are TRBV5-5 and TRBJ2-3; D ambiguous. Germline CDR1 SGHKS, CDR2 YYEKEE (reference sequence). Trimming left V 4 bases short and J 2 bases short, with 17 bases between. This CDR3 is 16 amino acids long. The CDR3 region has the DNA TGTGCCAGCAGCCCACCCGATGTGTCCAACACAGATACGCAGTATTTT. This codes for CASSPPDVSNTDTQYF.

This clonotype showed up just a few times. The chain combines TRBV7-8 with TRBJ2-1, with D tentatively TRBD2 (6 bases). Per the germline V gene, CDR1 is SGHVS and CDR2 is FQNEAQ. Trimming shortened V by 5 bases and J by 0 bases, and 11 bases separated the two germline ends. This CDR3 spans 15 amino acids. CDR3 sequence reads: CASSAEGSSYNEQFF. In DNA, the CDR3 is TGTGCCAGCAGCGCGGAGGGTAGCTCCTACAATGAGCAGTTCTTC.

V gene TRBV4-2 combines with J gene TRBJ2-2; TRBD2 agrees at 7 bases. V lost 0 bases and J lost 0; bases outside the gene matches: 4. Germline CDR1 is LGHNA and CDR2 is YNFKEQ. The CDR3 has 17 amino acids. In DNA form, the CDR3 reads TGTGCCAGCAGCCAAGAAGGTGCGGGGGCGAACACCGGGGAGCTGTTTTTT. Translating gives CASSQEGAGANTGELFF.

This chain links TRBV27 with TRBJ2-6; 8 bases fit TRBD1. CDR1 and CDR2 from the germline V gene are MNHEY and SMNVEV (reference sequence). This CDR3 contains 16 residues. J gave up 1 base and V 8 bases, and 7 bases lay outside the gene matches. CDR3 residues: CASGSGGGSGANVLTF. CDR3 DNA sequence: TGTGCCAGCGGATCAGGGGGCGGATCTGGGGCCAACGTCCTGACTTTC.

This clonotype turned up a few times. The CDR3 DNA reads as TGTGCCAGCAGCTTAGTCTACCCTCATGAGCAGTTCTTC. Translated, it gives CASSLVYPHEQFF. This chain links TRBV13 with TRBJ2-1, with D hard to call. There are 13 residues in the CDR3. V was pared by 1 base and J by 8 bases, with 9 bases between. From germline, CDR1 is PRHDT and CDR2 FYEKMQ (reference sequence).

This clonotype was seen a few times. V and J are TRBV7-9 and TRBJ1-2; D remains ambiguous. Per the germline V gene, CDR1 is SEHNR and CDR2 is FQNEAQ (reference sequence). Trimming took off 5 bases at V and 8 bases at J, with 15 bases between the two ends. The CDR3 runs 13 residues. CDR3 sequence reads: CASSTGYLGGYTF. The DNA of the CDR3 is TGTGCCAGCAGCACTGGGTACCTGGGAGGCTACACCTTC.

The rearrangement joins TRBV9 to TRBJ2-3; 8 nucleotides match TRBD2. Trimming cost V 3 bases and J 4 bases; bases outside gene matches: 7. The V gene's germline CDR1 is SGDLS and CDR2 YYNGEE. The CDR3 has 15 residues. CDR3 sequence: CASSGAGALADTQYF. The DNA of the CDR3 is TGTGCCAGCAGCGGAGCGGGGGCTCTGGCAGATACGCAGTATTTT.

This clonotype was picked up a small number of times. The chain employs TRBV11-2 and TRBJ2-1, with 8 bases that match TRBD1. Germline V CDR1 and CDR2: SGHAT, FQNNGV. The CDR3 has 15 amino acids. The V and J ends lost 5 bases and 7 bases, in that order; junction bases with no gene match: 10. The CDR3: CASSTYQGAGNEQFF. The CDR3 nucleotides read TGTGCCAGCAGCACCTACCAGGGGGCGGGTAATGAGCAGTTCTTC.

This chain connects TRBV20-1 to TRBJ2-7; D perhaps matches TRBD1 (7 bases). V was cut by 3 bases and J by 12 bases, with 21 bases left in between. This CDR3 comprises 13 residues. Germline V gene data show CDR1 as DFQATT and CDR2 as SNEGSKA (reference sequence). The CDR3 loop reads CSARVSGQDRPYF. The CDR3 DNA sequence: TGCAGTGCTAGGGTTAGCGGACAGGATCGGCCGTACTTC.

This clonotype was seen only a few times. CDR3 nucleotide sequence: TGTGCCAGCACGGTACAGGGGAACACAGATACGCAGTATTTT. Translation gives CASTVQGNTDTQYF. The chain uses TRBV28 and TRBJ2-3, with 7 bases that match TRBD1. V gave up 7 bases and J gave up 2 bases; unmatched junction bases: 6. CDR3 size: 14 residues. Germline V lookup: CDR1 MDHEN, CDR2 SYDVKM.

Points on this clonotype: The germline gene is not matched at one end of the junction; a read error may be the cause. The chain couples TRBV20-1 to TRBJ2-3; D not resolved. Germline V CDR1 and CDR2: DFQATT, SNEGSKA (reference sequence). The CDR3 is 13 residues long. The CDR3 spells CSARAQLTDAQYF. Here the CDR3 DNA reads TGCAGTGCTAGAGCGCAGCTCACAGATGCGCAGTATTTT.

CDR3 in amino acids: CASSQNTGLSGANVLTF. The DNA for the CDR3 is TGCGCCAGCAGCCAAAATACGGGCCTCTCTGGGGCCAACGTCCTGACTTTC. The chain combines TRBV4-3 with TRBJ2-6; D unresolved. Looked up from germline, CDR1 is LGHNA and CDR2 is YSLEER. This CDR3 is 17 amino acids long. Deletions cut 2 bases from V and 0 bases from J, with 11 bases between.

This chain joins TRBV7-2 and TRBJ1-5, with a possible D match to TRBD1 (6 bases). The DNA end lines up better with TRBJ2-3; the J call may be wrong. The CDR3 is made up of 13 amino acids. Germline values: CDR1 SGHTA, CDR2 FQGNSA. DNA of the CDR3: TGTGCCAGCAGCTTAACAAACGGACAGCCCCAGTATTTT. Its protein is CASSLTNGQPQYF.

To note about this clonotype: One junction end disagrees with the germline gene, perhaps due to a read error. The chain has TRBV6-5 and TRBJ1-2; no definite D call. CDR3 length: 15 amino acids. The V gene's germline CDR1 is MNHEY and CDR2 SVGAGI. CDR3 protein: CVSSYSSTALAGYTF. Written as DNA, the CDR3 is TGTGTCAGCAGTTACTCGTCGACGGCTTTGGCTGGCTACACCTTC.

This chain links TRBV5-4 with TRBJ2-2; D is perhaps TRBD1 (6 bases). The CDR3 is made up of 13 amino acids. The V gene lost 4 bases and the J gene lost 6 bases, with 10 bases spanning the gap. Germline CDR1 reads SGHNT; CDR2 reads YYREEE (reference sequence). In nucleotides, the CDR3 is TGTGCCAGCAGCACCCGACAGGCCGGGGAGCTGTTTTTT. This translates into CASSTRQAGELFF.

The chain has TRBV3-1 and TRBJ2-3, with a possible D match to TRBD1 (6 bases). V was pared by 7 bases and J by 2 bases, with 16 bases between. CDR1 and CDR2 (germline): LGHDT, YNNKEL (reference sequence). The CDR3 runs 15 residues. CDR3 coding DNA: TGTGCCAGCACTGGACAGAAACTACACACAGATACGCAGTATTTT. Its protein product is CASTGQKLHTDTQYF.

CDR3 residues: CATSDFRAARETRFF. The CDR3 DNA reads TGTGCCACCAGTGATTTTAGGGCAGCAAGAGAGACCCGGTTCTTC. The V and J genes are TRBV24-1 and TRBJ2-1; unclear D gene. The ends were cut back, 1 base at V and 15 bases at J, with 21 bases in the middle. Germline CDR1 KGHDR, CDR2 SFDVKD. The CDR3 totals 15 residues.

This clonotype has only a few counts. V usage is TRBV7-9 and J usage is TRBJ2-7; no clear D. The CDR3 consists of 12 residues. Germline CDR1 SEHNR, CDR2 FQNEAQ (reference sequence). V was shortened by 2 bases and J by 2 bases, with 4 bases between the two germline ends. The CDR3 loop is CASSLYPYEQYF. For the CDR3, the DNA is TGTGCCAGCAGCTTATATCCCTACGAGCAGTACTTC.